This T cell receptor (beta chain) derives from a study of T cell repertoires in cytomegalovirus infection. Study-level information: Signatures in public TCR beta sequences pointed to both CMV infection and matching HLA type.

MiXCR, run by TCRdb on the reads, gives a single entry per CDR3 protein. The sample has almost 300,000 distinct CDR3 sequences, approximately 10% seen once. The CDR3 has 16 residues. V gave up 1 base and J gave up 3 bases, with 12 bases separating them. In germline, CDR1 is LGHDT, CDR2 YNNKEL (reference sequence). The table lists this clonotype with a few counts. J is TRBJ2-2 and V is TRBV3-1, with D possibly matching TRBD1 (5 bases). This receptor was taken from a human donor in good health (CMV status not recorded). Some clones in this sample may be carry-over from other donors' samples. The sequenced sample was PBMCs. The CDR3 DNA sequence: TGTGCCAGCAGCCAAGTCACAGGCGAATACACCGGGGAGCTGTTTTTT. Its protein product is CASSQVTGEYTGELFF.